Each of the 11 T cell receptor beta chains below was sequenced from the same sample in a study of T-cell reconstitution after alpha-beta-depleted transplantation in children. Library preparation (for TCRbeta) was performed with unique molecular identifiers. TCRdb recomputed calls from the PCR reads with MiXCR, one row per CDR3 protein. The sample consists of about 110,000 distinct CDR3 sequences, around a tenth of them appearing once. This specimen was PBMCs, taken before TCRalphabeta/CD19-depleted stem cell transplant. These receptors were taken from a boy aged 2 to 10 with acute lymphoblastic leukemia, due to receive a stem cell transplant.

This clonotype was seen ten or more times. This sequence joins TRBV5-6 and TRBJ2-3; 10 nucleotides line up with TRBD1. The V segment lost 6 bases and the J segment 3 bases; nucleotides outside the gene matches: 13. Germline V gene data show CDR1 as SGHDT and CDR2 as YYEEEE. The CDR3 totals 17 residues. DNA of the CDR3: TGTGCCAGCAACTCCTGGGAATGGGACAGGGGTACAGATACGCAGTATTTT. Translated, it gives CASNSWEWDRGTDTQYF.

The chain carries TRBV5-1 and TRBJ1-2; D is uncertain. The CDR3 has 14 residues. The V end lost 1 base, the J end lost 4 bases, and 11 bases lay between the germline ends. Germline CDR1 and CDR2: SGHRS and YFSETQ. CDR3 sequence reads: CASSLQQMGYGYTF. The CDR3 nucleotides read TGCGCCAGCAGCTTGCAACAGATGGGCTATGGCTACACCTTC.

The chain recombines TRBV20-1 with TRBJ1-1; D gene uncertain. V was shortened by 3 bases and J by 4 bases, with 15 bases between the two germline ends. This CDR3 spans 14 amino acids. Germline CDR1 reads DFQATT; CDR2 reads SNEGSKA (reference sequence). The CDR3 DNA reads TGCAGTGCTAGGACAACGGAAGGGTTCACTGAAGCTTTCTTT. This sequence encodes CSARTTEGFTEAFF.

This clonotype was picked up a small number of times. The rearrangement links TRBV6-1 to TRBJ2-1; D ambiguous. The CDR3 runs to 13 residues. Trimming left V 7 bases short and J 5 bases short, with 12 bases between. Germline V gene lookup returns CDR1 MNHNS and CDR2 SASEGT. As DNA, the CDR3 is TGTGCCAGCACCGAAAGGAAGAACAATGAGCAGTTCTTC. Its translation: CASTERKNNEQFF.

This clonotype was seen more than once but under ten times. The chain has TRBV7-6 and TRBJ1-5, with 7 bases aligning to TRBD1. The germline CDR1 and CDR2 sequences are SGHVS and FNYEAQ. The length of the CDR3 is 15 residues. J gave up 4 bases and V 3 bases, and 6 bases lay outside the gene matches. For the CDR3, the DNA is TGTGCCAGCAGCTTGGGACAGCCACCTAATCAGCCCCAGCATTTT. Translating gives CASSLGQPPNQPQHF. The full variable domain, rest sourced from reference TRBV7-6 and TRBJ1-5, is GAGVSQSPRYKVTKRGQDVALRCDPISGHVSLYWYRQALGQGPEFLTYFNYEAQQDKSGLPNDRFSAERPEGSISTLTIQRTEQRDSAMYRCASSLGQPPNQPQHFGDGTRLSIL.

In its sample, this clonotype was seen a few times. The chain joins TRBV28 to TRBJ2-2, with 8 bases identical to TRBD1. This CDR3 region has 16 residues. Losses at the gene ends were 6 bases for V and 0 bases for J; bases not matched to a gene: 6. Germline V gene sequence: CDR1 MDHEN, CDR2 SYDVKM. CDR3 DNA sequence: TGTGCCAGCAGGTCTACAGGGGGGCCGAACACCGGGGAGCTGTTTTTT. Translated, it gives CASRSTGGPNTGELFF.

This clonotype appeared many times. The V and J genes are TRBV20-1 and TRBJ1-1; D unclear. V was clipped by 1 base and J by 0 bases, with 6 bases between them. This CDR3 has 13 amino acids. Per the germline V gene, CDR1 is DFQATT and CDR2 is SNEGSKA (reference sequence). In DNA, the CDR3 is TGCAGTGCTAGAGGCTCCATGAACACTGAAGCTTTCTTT. It specifies CSARGSMNTEAFF.

This clonotype was counted many times. This chain uses TRBV27 with TRBJ2-7; D gene uncertain. CDR3 length equals 13 residues. V gave up 7 bases and J gave up 7 bases, with 17 bases separating them. CDR1 and CDR2 from the germline V gene are MNHEY and SMNVEV (reference sequence). The CDR3 protein is CASIQLSSREQYF. The DNA for the CDR3 is TGTGCCAGCATTCAACTCTCATCGAGAGAGCAGTACTTC.

This clonotype has a handful of counts. The V gene is TRBV5-1, the J gene TRBJ2-2, with 12 bases aligning to TRBD2. The CDR3 sequence is 17 residues long. CDR1 is SGHRS and CDR2 is YFSETQ in the germline V gene. V shed 1 base, J shed 6 bases, and the junction held 7 bases outside the gene matches. In nucleotides, the CDR3 is TGCGCCAGCAGCTTGACCCTAGCGGGAGGGCAGTCCGGGGAGCTGTTTTTT. The encoded protein is CASSLTLAGGQSGELFF.

This clonotype was counted between two and nine times. The V and J genes are TRBV4-2 and TRBJ2-7; TRBD2 matches 14 bases. CDR1 and CDR2 from the germline V gene are LGHNA and YNFKEQ. With 0 bases clipped from V and 6 bases from J, the junction kept 7 bases outside the gene matches. This CDR3 is 17 amino acids long. CDR3 residues: CASSQELRLAGGSEQYF. The DNA of the CDR3 is TGTGCCAGCAGCCAAGAATTACGACTAGCGGGAGGGTCCGAGCAGTACTTC.

The J gene is TRBJ2-2, the V gene TRBV27; unclear D gene. The germline V and J ends were trimmed by 2 bases and 1 base, with 14 bases remaining between them. From germline, CDR1 is MNHEY and CDR2 SMNVEV (reference sequence). This CDR3 has 17 residues. CDR3 in DNA: TGTGCCAGCAGTTTACAAGTCCAGGAATTGAACACCGGGGAGCTGTTTTTT. As protein: CASSLQVQELNTGELFF.